This T cell receptor beta chain comes out of a study of human T cells and chemical hapten exposure. Notes on the study in general: Expanded TCRs grouped into significantly more large CDR3 similarity clusters than controls produced.

Time point reported: pre-sensitization, week 0. As to treatment: therapeutic diphenylcyclopropenone sensitization with weekly scalp DPC. Blood sampling occurred before each patch-test application. Via MiXCR, TCRdb re-called the RACE reads, giving one row per CDR3 protein. The sample shows tens of thousands of distinct CDR3 sequences, 8.5% to 10% of them seen only once. This clonotype was counted many times. What it binds is not known. This TCR was sampled from a woman aged 40 to 49 with alopecia areata. Some clones in this sample may be carry-over from other donors' samples. The sequenced sample was whole blood, obtained in connection with sensitization to the hapten diphenylcyclopropenone (DPC).

CDR3 protein: CASSSGAKREKLFF. In nucleotides, the CDR3 is TGTGCCAGCAGCTCCGGGGCGAAACGAGAAAAACTGTTTTTT. V gene TRBV7-2 combines with J gene TRBJ1-4; D possibly corresponds to TRBD1 (5 bases). Trimming took off 4 bases at V and 8 bases at J, with 14 bases between the two ends. Germline CDR1 is SGHTA and CDR2 is FQGNSA. The CDR3 runs 14 residues.